These T cell receptor beta chains were read from a single sample in a study of T cells expressing NK-cell markers. No DNA is given; TCRdb re-called the 5' RACE reads and lists each CDR3 protein once. The table for this sample gives roughly 380,000 distinct CDR3 sequences. The source material was blood T cells: a sorted CD56 or NKG2C T cell subset, CD4+ or CD8+ T cells, or bulk PBMC T cells (not recorded which). These receptors were obtained from a man between 18 and 69 years old in good health. Both conserved end residues are part of each CDR3. The order of the fields is CDR3 protein, V gene, J gene.

CDR3aa: CASSQGPVTGELFF
v_gene: TRBV4-2
j_gene: TRBJ2-2

CDR3aa: CASSGRERSPLHF
v_gene: TRBV3-1
j_gene: TRBJ1-6

CDR3aa: CASSRFSGAQQETQYF
v_gene: TRBV4-2
j_gene: TRBJ2-5

CDR3aa: CATSERDRYQETQYF
v_gene: TRBV24-1
j_gene: TRBJ2-5

CDR3aa: CASSRETSGPDYEQYF
v_gene: TRBV6-4
j_gene: TRBJ2-7

CDR3aa: CATSRELAGHTDTQYF
v_gene: TRBV15
j_gene: TRBJ2-3

CDR3aa: CASSWLAGQGYTF
v_gene: TRBV6-2/TRBV6-3
j_gene: TRBJ1-2

CDR3aa: CASAGQAYEQYF
v_gene: TRBV6-5
j_gene: TRBJ2-7

CDR3aa: CASSRDRGINEQYF
v_gene: TRBV3-1
j_gene: TRBJ2-7

CDR3aa: CASSYSSRGRNEQFF
v_gene: TRBV6-5
j_gene: TRBJ2-1

CDR3aa: CASSLSGGNTIYF
v_gene: TRBV7-8
j_gene: TRBJ1-3

CDR3aa: CAISDPTLTGTFQETQYF
v_gene: TRBV10-3
j_gene: TRBJ2-5

CDR3aa: CASSSPGGGSTRYEQFF
v_gene: TRBV5-1
j_gene: TRBJ2-1

CDR3aa: CASSLGAGTGGDTQYF
v_gene: TRBV5-5
j_gene: TRBJ2-3

CDR3aa: CASSLFSGGTGVNQPQHF
v_gene: TRBV5-5
j_gene: TRBJ1-5

CDR3aa: CASSSRRGKYNEQFF
v_gene: TRBV11-2
j_gene: TRBJ2-1

CDR3aa: CASRSGGGEEETQYF
v_gene: TRBV21-1
j_gene: TRBJ2-5

CDR3aa: CASSYGGTGDQPQHF
v_gene: TRBV6-5
j_gene: TRBJ1-5

CDR3aa: CAIKKDSYEQYF
v_gene: TRBV10-3
j_gene: TRBJ2-7

CDR3aa: CSARIWQGLDEQYF
v_gene: TRBV20-1
j_gene: TRBJ2-7

CDR3aa: CASSQGTARAYEQYF
v_gene: TRBV5-1
j_gene: TRBJ2-7

CDR3aa: CASSLGGQGAREQYF
v_gene: TRBV5-1
j_gene: TRBJ2-7

CDR3aa: CAISELGGGNEKLFF
v_gene: TRBV10-3
j_gene: TRBJ1-4

CDR3aa: CASRGAPGLNTEAFF
v_gene: TRBV6-1
j_gene: TRBJ1-1

CDR3aa: CASSPSDLYGYTF
v_gene: TRBV7-9
j_gene: TRBJ1-2

CDR3aa: CASSLAQFSGVTGELFF
v_gene: TRBV7-2
j_gene: TRBJ2-2

CDR3aa: CSARAASSYNSPLHF
v_gene: TRBV20-1
j_gene: TRBJ1-6

CDR3aa: CASSYGTSVWDTQYF
v_gene: TRBV7-6
j_gene: TRBJ2-3

CDR3aa: CASRSWGRGDGTDTQYF
v_gene: TRBV11-2
j_gene: TRBJ2-3

CDR3aa: CASSEAQQYEQYF
v_gene: TRBV6-1
j_gene: TRBJ2-7

CDR3aa: CASSPGTWAGTQYF
v_gene: TRBV18
j_gene: TRBJ2-5

CDR3aa: CASSIRLAGAETQYF
v_gene: TRBV19
j_gene: TRBJ2-5

CDR3aa: CASSAWDTETDTQYF
v_gene: TRBV19
j_gene: TRBJ2-3